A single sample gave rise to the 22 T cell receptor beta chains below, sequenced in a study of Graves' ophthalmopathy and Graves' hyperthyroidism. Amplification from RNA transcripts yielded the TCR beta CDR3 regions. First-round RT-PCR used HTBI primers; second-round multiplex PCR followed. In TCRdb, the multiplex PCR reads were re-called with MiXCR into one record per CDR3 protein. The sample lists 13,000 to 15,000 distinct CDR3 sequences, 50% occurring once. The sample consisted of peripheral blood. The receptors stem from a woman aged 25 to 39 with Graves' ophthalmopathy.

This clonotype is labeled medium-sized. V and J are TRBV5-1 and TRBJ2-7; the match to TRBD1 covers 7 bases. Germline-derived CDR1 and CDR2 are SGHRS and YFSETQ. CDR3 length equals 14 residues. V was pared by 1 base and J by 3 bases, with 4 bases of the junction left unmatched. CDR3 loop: CASSLWQGDYEQYF. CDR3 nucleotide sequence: TGCGCCAGCAGCTTGTGGCAGGGGGACTACGAGCAGTACTTC.

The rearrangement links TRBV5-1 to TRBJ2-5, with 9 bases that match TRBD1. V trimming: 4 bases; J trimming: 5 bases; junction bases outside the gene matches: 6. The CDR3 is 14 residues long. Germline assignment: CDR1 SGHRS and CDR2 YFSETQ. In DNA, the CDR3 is TGCGCCAGCAGCACAGGGGGCGCGGGGGAGACCCAGTACTTC. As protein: CASSTGGAGETQYF.

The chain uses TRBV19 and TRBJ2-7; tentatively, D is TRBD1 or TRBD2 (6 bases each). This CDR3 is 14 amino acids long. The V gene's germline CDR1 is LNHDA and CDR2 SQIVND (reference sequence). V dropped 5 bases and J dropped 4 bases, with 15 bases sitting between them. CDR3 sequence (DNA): TGTGCCAGTAGTGCGGGACGAGGGGGTTACGAGCAGTACTTC. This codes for CASSAGRGGYEQYF.

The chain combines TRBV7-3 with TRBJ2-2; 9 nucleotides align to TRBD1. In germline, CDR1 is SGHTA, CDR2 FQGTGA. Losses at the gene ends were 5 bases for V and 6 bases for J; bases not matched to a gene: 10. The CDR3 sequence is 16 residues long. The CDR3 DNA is TGTGCCAGCAGCCCAGGTCCCGGGACAGGGCCCGGGGAGCTGTTTTTT. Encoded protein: CASSPGPGTGPGELFF. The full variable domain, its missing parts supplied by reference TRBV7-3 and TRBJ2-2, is GAGVSQTPSNKVTEKGKYVELRCDPISGHTALYWYRQSLGQGPEFLIYFQGTGAADDSGLPNDRFFAVRPEGSVSTLKIQRTERGDSAVYLCASSPGPGTGPGELFFGEGSRLTVL.

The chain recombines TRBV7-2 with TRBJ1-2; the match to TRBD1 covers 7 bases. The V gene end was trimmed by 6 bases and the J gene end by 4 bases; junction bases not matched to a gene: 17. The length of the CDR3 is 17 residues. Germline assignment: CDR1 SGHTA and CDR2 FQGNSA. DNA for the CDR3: TGTGCCAGCAGGGCCAAAGACGGGACAGAAAGACGCTATGGCTACACCTTC. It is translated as CASRAKDGTERRYGYTF.

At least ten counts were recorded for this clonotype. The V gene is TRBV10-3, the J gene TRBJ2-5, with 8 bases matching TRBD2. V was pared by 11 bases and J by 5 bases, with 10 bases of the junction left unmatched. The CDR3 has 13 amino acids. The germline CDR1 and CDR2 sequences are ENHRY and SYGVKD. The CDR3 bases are TGTGCCGCTCAGCGGGGGCTGACGGAGACCCAGTACTTC. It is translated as CAAQRGLTETQYF.

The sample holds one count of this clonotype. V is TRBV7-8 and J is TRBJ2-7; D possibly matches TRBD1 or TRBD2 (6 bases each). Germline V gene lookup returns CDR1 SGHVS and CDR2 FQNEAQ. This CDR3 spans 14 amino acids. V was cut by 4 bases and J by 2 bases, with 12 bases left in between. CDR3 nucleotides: TGTGCCAGCAGCTGGAGGGACACCGCCTACGAGCAGTACTTC. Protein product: CASSWRDTAYEQYF.

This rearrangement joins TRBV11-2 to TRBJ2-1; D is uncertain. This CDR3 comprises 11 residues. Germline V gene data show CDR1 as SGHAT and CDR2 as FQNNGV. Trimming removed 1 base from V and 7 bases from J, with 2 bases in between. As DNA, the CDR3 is TGTGCCAGCAGCTTAGGTAATGAGCAGTTCTTC. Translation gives CASSLGNEQFF.

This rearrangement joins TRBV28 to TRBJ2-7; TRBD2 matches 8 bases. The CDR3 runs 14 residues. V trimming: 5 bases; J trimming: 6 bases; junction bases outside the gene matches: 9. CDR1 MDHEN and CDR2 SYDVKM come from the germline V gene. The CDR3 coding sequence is TGTGCCAGCAGTACTAGCGGACCGGGGTTCGAGCAGTACTTC. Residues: CASSTSGPGFEQYF.

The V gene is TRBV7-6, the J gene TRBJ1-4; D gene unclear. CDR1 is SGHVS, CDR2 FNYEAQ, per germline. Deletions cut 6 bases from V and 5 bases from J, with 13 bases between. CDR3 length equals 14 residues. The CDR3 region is CASSSDGTNEKLFF. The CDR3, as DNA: TGTGCCAGCAGTTCTGACGGAACAAATGAAAAACTGTTTTTT.

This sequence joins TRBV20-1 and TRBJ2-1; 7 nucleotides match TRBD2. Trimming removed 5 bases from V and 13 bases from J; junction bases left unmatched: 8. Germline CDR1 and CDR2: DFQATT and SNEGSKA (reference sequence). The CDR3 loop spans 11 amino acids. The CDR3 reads CSAPGGTNQFF. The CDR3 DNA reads TGCAGTGCTCCTGGGGGGACTAATCAGTTCTTC.

The CDR3 sequence: CDSSYSELV. The CDR3 DNA is TGTGACAGCAGTTACTCCGAGCTCGTG. V usage is TRBV6-7 and J usage is TRBJ2-7; D not resolved. TRBV6-7 is an ORF; its function is uncertain. The CDR3 runs 9 residues.

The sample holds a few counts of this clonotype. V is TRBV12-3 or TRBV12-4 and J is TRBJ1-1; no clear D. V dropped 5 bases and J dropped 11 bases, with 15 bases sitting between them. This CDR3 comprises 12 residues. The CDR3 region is CASSPGGGRAFF. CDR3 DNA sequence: TGTGCCAGCAGTCCGGGTGGAGGGAGGGCTTTCTTT.

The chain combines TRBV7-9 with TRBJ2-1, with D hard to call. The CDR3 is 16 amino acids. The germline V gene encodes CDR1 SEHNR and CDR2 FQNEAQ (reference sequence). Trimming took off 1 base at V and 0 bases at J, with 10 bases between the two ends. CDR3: CASSLGSSSSYNEQFF. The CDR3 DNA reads TGTGCCAGCAGCTTAGGGTCTAGTTCCTCCTACAATGAGCAGTTCTTC.

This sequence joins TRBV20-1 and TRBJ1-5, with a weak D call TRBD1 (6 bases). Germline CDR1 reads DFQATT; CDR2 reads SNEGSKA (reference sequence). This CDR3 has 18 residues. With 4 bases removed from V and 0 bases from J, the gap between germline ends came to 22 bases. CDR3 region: CSATGYGEGVYSNQPQHF. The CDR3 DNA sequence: TGCAGTGCTACAGGTTATGGCGAGGGGGTTTATAGCAATCAGCCCCAGCATTTT.

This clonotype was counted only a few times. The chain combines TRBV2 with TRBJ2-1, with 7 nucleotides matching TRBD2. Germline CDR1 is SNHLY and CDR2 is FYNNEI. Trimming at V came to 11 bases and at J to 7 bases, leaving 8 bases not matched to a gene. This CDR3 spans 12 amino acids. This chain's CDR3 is CAGGGKRNEQFF. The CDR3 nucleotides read TGTGCCGGGGGGGGTAAGAGGAATGAGCAGTTCTTC.

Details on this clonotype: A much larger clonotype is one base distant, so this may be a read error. The CDR3 region has the DNA TGTGCCAGCAGTTGGACTAGCGGGGGGGCCGCATCCTACAATGAGCAGTTCTTC. This codes for CASSWTSGGAASYNEQFF. The chain couples TRBV25-1 to TRBJ2-1; the match to TRBD2 covers 15 bases. Germline V gene data show CDR1 as MGHDK and CDR2 as SYGVNS. V lost 5 bases, J lost 1 base, and 6 bases stayed unmatched. The CDR3 totals 18 residues.

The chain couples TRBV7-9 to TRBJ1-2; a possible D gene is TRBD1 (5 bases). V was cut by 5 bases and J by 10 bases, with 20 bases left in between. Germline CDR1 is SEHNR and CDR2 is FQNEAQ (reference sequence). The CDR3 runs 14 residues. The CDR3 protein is CASSPGDGLGNYTF. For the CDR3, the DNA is TGTGCCAGCAGCCCCGGGGACGGCCTAGGAAACTACACCTTC.

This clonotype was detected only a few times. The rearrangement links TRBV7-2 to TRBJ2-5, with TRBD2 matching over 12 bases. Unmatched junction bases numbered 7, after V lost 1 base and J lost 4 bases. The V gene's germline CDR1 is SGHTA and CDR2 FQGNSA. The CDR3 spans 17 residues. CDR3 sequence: CASSLGPSGRAGETQYF. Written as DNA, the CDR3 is TGTGCCAGCAGCTTAGGTCCTAGCGGGAGGGCCGGAGAGACCCAGTACTTC.

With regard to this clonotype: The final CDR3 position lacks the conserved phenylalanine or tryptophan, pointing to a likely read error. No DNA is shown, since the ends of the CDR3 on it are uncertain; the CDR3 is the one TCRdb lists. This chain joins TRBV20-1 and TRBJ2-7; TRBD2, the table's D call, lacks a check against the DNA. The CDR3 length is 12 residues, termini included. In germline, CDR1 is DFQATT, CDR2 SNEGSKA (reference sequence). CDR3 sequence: CGSGRMHGERYL.

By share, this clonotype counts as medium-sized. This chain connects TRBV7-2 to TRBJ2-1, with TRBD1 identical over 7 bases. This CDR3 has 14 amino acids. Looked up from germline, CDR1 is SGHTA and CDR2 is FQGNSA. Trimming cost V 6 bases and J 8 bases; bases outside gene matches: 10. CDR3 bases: TGTGCCAGCAGGGCTTCGACAGGGTTCCATGAGCAGTTCTTC. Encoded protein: CASRASTGFHEQFF.

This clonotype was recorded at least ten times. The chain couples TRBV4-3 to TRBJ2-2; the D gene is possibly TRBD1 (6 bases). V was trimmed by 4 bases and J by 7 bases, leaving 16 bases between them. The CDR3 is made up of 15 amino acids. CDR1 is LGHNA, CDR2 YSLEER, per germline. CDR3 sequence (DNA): TGCGCCAGCAGCCCGAATGTGGGGGCTGACGGGGAGCTGTTTTTT. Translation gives CASSPNVGADGELFF.